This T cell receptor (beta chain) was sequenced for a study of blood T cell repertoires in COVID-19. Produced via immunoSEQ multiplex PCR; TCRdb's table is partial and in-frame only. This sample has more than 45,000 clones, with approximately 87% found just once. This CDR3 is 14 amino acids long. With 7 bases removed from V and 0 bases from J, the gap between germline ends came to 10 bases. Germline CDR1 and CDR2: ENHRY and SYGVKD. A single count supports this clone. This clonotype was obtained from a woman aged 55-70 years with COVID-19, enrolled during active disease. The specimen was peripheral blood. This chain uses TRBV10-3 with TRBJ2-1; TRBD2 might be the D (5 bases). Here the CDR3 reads CAINSGLSYNEQFF. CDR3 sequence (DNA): TGTGCCATCAACAGCGGCCTCTCCTACAATGAGCAGTTCTTC.